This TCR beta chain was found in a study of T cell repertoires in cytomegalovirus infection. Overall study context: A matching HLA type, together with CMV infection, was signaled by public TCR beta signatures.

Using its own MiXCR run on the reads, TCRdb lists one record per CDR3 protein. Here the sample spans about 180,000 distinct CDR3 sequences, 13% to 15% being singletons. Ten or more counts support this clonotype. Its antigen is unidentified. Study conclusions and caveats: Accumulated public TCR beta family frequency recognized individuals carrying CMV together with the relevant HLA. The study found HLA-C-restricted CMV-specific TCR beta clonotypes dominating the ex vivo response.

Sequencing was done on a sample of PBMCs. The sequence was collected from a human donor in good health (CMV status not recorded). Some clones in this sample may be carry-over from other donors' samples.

The CDR3: CASSLRAGGYSNQPQHF. In DNA form, the CDR3 reads TGTGCCAGCAGCTTACGGGCAGGGGGTTATAGCAATCAGCCCCAGCATTTT. The chain recombines TRBV7-2 with TRBJ1-5, with 7 bases lining up with TRBD1. Unmatched junction bases numbered 7, after V lost 2 bases and J lost 0 bases. From germline, CDR1 is SGHTA and CDR2 FQGNSA. The CDR3 extends over 17 amino acids.